Listed below are T cell receptor beta chains from one sample, sequenced in a study of Graves' ophthalmopathy and Graves' hyperthyroidism. From the multiplex PCR reads, TCRdb called clonotypes with MiXCR, one entry per CDR3 protein. The sample contains 580,000 or so distinct CDR3 sequences, about two fifths of which appear only once. Sequenced sample: peripheral blood or thyroid tissue (not recorded which). The receptors were sampled from an adult man with Graves' hyperthyroidism. Both conserved end residues are part of each CDR3. A D gene is named only where the DNA matches it firmly. Size is stated for part of the rows, as once, few or many counts, or as a class when the clone is expanded.

d_call,clone_size,j_call,v_call,cdr3_aa,cdr3_nt
TRBD1,once,TRBJ2-6,TRBV12-3/TRBV12-4,CASSFLQGQGASGANVLTF,TGTGCCAGCAGTTTCTTACAGGGACAGGGGGCCTCTGGGGCCAACGTCCTGACTTTC
NA,many,TRBJ2-5,TRBV27,CASSFMGETQYF,TGTGCCAGCTCCTTTATGGGGGAGACCCAGTACTTC
TRBD1,NA,TRBJ1-2,TRBV20-1,CSATGQGVYGYTF,TGCAGTGCGACCGGACAGGGTGTTTATGGCTACACCTTC
NA,NA,TRBJ1-5,TRBV28,CASSPRGRGRNQPQHF,TGTGCCAGCAGCCCTAGAGGGAGGGGAAGGAATCAGCCCCAGCATTTT
NA,NA,TRBJ1-2,TRBV29-1,CSVEIGGRANYGYTF,TGCAGCGTTGAAATCGGCGGGAGAGCTAACTATGGCTACACCTTC
TRBD1,NA,TRBJ1-2,TRBV24-1,CATSDRTGCAFGHTF,TGTGCCACCAGTGACCGGACAGGGTGCGCGTTTGGCCACACCTTC
NA,NA,TRBJ2-7,TRBV25-1,CASSYLTFSGSSYEQYF,TGTGCCAGCAGTTATCTAACTTTTTCGGGCAGTTCCTACGAGCAGTACTTC
TRBD1,many,TRBJ2-7,TRBV25-1,CASSRQGLYEQYF,TGTGCCAGCAGTCGACAGGGCTTGTACGAGCAGTACTTC
NA,many,TRBJ2-7,TRBV24-1,CATSVGDGGYEQYF,TGTGCCACCAGTGTGGGAGACGGGGGCTACGAGCAGTACTTC
NA,NA,TRBJ2-6,TRBV7-6,CASSLVTGANVLTF,TGTGCCAGCAGCTTAGTAACAGGGGCCAACGTCCTGACTTTC
TRBD2,NA,TRBJ2-7,TRBV4-3,CASSLLPLAGDLTYEQYF,TGCGCCAGCAGCCTCCTCCCCCTAGCGGGAGACCTCACCTACGAGCAGTACTTC
TRBD2,NA,TRBJ2-7,TRBV7-6,CASSPQAGDNEQYF,TGTGCCAGCAGCCCTCAAGCGGGGGACAATGAGCAGTACTTC
TRBD1,few,TRBJ2-7,TRBV3-1,CASSHPGTGWYEQYF,TGTGCCAGCAGCCATCCCGGGACAGGGTGGTACGAGCAGTACTTC
NA,many,TRBJ1-1,TRBV9,CASNRRGGPKNTEAFF,TGTGCCAGCAATCGACGGGGGGGGCCCAAGAACACTGAAGCTTTCTTT
NA,NA,TRBJ2-6,TRBV6-5,CASRGRFSGANVLTF,TGTGCCAGCAGGGGAAGATTCTCTGGGGCCAACGTCCTGACTTTC
TRBD2,few,TRBJ2-2,TRBV27,CASIGLAGLNTGELFF,TGTGCCAGCATCGGACTAGCGGGACTGAACACCGGGGAGCTGTTTTTT
TRBD2,NA,TRBJ2-1,TRBV7-8,CASSLFSGGATNEQFF,TGTGCCAGCAGCTTATTCAGCGGGGGGGCAACCAATGAGCAGTTCTTC
NA,NA,TRBJ2-3,TRBV14,CASSQVTGRDTQYF,TGTGCCAGCAGCCAAGTGACAGGGAGGGATACGCAGTATTTT
TRBD2,many,TRBJ2-5,TRBV20-1,CSAPPGTSRETQYF,TGCAGTGCTCCCCCCGGGACTAGCCGAGAGACCCAGTACTTC
NA,NA,TRBJ2-2,TRBV19,CASSIDGELFF,TGTGCCAGTAGTATAGACGGGGAGCTGTTTTTT
NA,NA,TRBJ2-7,TRBV10-3,CAISESGVATAYEQYF,TGTGCCATCAGTGAGTCAGGGGTAGCGACAGCCTACGAGCAGTACTTC
NA,many,TRBJ1-1,TRBV12-3/TRBV12-4,CASSFAGVVSEAFF,TGTGCCAGCAGTTTTGCGGGGGTGGTGAGTGAAGCTTTCTTT
TRBD1,NA,TRBJ1-2,TRBV29-1,CSSIGQGSYGYTF,TGCAGCAGTATAGGACAGGGAAGCTATGGCTACACCTTC
TRBD2,once,TRBJ2-3,TRBV5-6,CASIPTGTSYQVGDTQYF,TGTGCCAGCATCCCCACGGGGACTAGTTATCAGGTTGGAGATACGCAGTATTTT
NA,NA,TRBJ1-1,TRBV6-1,CASNENPGVTEAFF,TGTGCCAGCAATGAAAACCCAGGAGTGACTGAAGCTTTCTTT